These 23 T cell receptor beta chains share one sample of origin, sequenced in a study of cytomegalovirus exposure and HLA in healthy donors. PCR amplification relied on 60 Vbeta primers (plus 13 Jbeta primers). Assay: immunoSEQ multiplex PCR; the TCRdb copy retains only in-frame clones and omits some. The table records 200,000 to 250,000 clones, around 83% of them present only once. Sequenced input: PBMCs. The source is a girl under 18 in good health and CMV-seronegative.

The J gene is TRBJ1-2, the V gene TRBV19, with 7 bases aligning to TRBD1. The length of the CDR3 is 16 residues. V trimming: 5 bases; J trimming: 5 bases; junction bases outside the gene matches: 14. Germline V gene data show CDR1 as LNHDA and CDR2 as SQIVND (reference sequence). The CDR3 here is CASSARSSGGSYGYTF. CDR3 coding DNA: TGTGCCAGTAGTGCCCGATCTTCAGGGGGGAGTTATGGCTACACCTTC. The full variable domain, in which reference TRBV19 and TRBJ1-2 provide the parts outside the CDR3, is DGGITQSPKYLFRKEGQNVTLSCEQNLNHDAMYWYRQDPGQGLRLIYYSQIVNDFQKGDIAEGYSVSREKKESFPLTVTSAQKNPTAFYLCASSARSSGGSYGYTFGSGTRLTVV.

In DNA, the CDR3 is TGTGCCTGGTCCCAGAGCGGGGGGGCCCAGAAGACCCAGTACTTC. It is translated as CAWSQSGGAQKTQYF. The chain employs TRBV30 and TRBJ2-5, with TRBD2 matching 10 bases. The CDR3 loop spans 15 amino acids. CDR1 is GTSNPN and CDR2 is SVGIG in the germline V gene (reference sequence). J gave up 6 bases and V 5 bases, and 12 bases lay outside the gene matches.

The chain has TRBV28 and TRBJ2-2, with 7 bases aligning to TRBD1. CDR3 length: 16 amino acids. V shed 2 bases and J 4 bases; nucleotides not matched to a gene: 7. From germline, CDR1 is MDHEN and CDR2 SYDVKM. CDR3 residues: CASSLTGTATTGELFF. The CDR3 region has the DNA TGTGCCAGCAGTTTAACCGGGACAGCTACCACCGGGGAGCTGTTTTTT.

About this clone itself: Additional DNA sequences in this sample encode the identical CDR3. CDR3 amino acids: CAWSDRGNQPQHF. The CDR3 DNA reads as TGTGCCTGGAGTGATAGAGGCAATCAGCCCCAGCATTTT. J is TRBJ1-5 and V is TRBV30; no clear D gene. The V gene's germline CDR1 is GTSNPN and CDR2 SVGIG (reference sequence). This CDR3 contains 13 residues. Trimming left V 1 base short and J 2 bases short, with 6 bases between.

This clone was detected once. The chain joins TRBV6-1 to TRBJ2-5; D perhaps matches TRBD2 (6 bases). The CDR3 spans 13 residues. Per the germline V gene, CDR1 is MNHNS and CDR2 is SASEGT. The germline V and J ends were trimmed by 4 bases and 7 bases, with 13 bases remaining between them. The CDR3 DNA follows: TGTGCCAGCAGTGGCGGGACTTCAAGGACCCAGTACTTC. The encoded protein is CASSGGTSRTQYF.

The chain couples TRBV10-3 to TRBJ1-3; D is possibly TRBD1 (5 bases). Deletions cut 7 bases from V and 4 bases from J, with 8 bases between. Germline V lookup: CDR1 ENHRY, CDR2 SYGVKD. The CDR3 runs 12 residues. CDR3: CAIKKGGNTIYF. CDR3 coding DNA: TGTGCCATCAAAAAGGGGGGAAACACCATATATTTT.

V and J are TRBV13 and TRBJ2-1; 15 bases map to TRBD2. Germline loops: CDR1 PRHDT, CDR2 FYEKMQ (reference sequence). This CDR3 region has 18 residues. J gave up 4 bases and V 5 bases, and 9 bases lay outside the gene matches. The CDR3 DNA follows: TGTGCCAGCAGCAAAATGGGACTAGCGGGGGGCGATTACAATGAGCAGTTCTTC. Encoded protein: CASSKMGLAGGDYNEQFF.

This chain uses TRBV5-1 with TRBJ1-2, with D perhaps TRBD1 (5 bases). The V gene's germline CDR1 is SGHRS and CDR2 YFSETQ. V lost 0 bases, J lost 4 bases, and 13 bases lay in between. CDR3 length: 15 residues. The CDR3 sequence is CASSLEQEKSYGYTF. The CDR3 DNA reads TGCGCCAGCAGCTTGGAACAGGAGAAGAGCTATGGCTACACCTTC.

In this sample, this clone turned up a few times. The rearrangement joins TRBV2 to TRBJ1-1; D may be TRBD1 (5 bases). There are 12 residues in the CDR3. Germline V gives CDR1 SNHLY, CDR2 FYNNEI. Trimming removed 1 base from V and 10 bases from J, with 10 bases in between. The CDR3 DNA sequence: TGTGCCAGCAGTGAAGGCAGGGTTCGAGCTTTCTTT. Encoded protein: CASSEGRVRAFF.

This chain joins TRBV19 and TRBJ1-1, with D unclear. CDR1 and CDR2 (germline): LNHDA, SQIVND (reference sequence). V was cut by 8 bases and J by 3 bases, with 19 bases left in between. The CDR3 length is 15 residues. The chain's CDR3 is CASCRVSSGYTEAFF. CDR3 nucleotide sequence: TGTGCCAGTTGCCGGGTCTCCTCCGGATACACTGAAGCTTTCTTT.

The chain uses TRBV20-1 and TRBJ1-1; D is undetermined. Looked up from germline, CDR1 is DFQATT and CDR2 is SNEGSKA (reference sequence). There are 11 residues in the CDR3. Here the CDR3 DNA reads TGCAGAATAACGAGGAACACTGAAGCTTTCTTT. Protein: CRITRNTEAFF.

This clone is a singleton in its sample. CDR3 amino acids: CASSVGQGLTDTQYF. The CDR3 region has the DNA TGTGCCAGCAGCGTAGGGCAGGGGTTGACAGATACGCAGTATTTT. The V call is TRBV9, the J call TRBJ2-3; a weak D match, TRBD1 (6 bases). The CDR3 length is 15 residues. The germline V gene has CDR1 SGDLS and CDR2 YYNGEE. V lost 0 bases and J 3 bases, leaving 11 bases between the germline ends. The complete variable domain, with remaining parts taken from reference TRBV9 and TRBJ2-3, reads DSGVTQTPKHLITATGQRVTLRCSPRSGDLSVYWYQQSLDQGLQFLIQYYNGEERAKGNILERFSAQQFPDLHSELNLSSLELGDSALYFCASSVGQGLTDTQYFGPGTRLTVL.

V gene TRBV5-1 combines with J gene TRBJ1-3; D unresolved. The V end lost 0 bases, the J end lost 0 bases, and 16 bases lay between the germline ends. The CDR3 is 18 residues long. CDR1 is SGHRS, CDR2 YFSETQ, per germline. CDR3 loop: CASSLVSRRESSGNTIYF. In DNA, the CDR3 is TGCGCCAGCAGCTTGGTGTCTAGAAGGGAGAGCTCTGGAAACACCATATATTTT.

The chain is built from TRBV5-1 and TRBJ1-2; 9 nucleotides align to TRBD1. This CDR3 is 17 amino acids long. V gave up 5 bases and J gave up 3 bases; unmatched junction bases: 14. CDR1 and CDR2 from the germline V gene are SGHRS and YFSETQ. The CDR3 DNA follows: TGCGCCAGCAGTCGGAGGTCGGGACAGGGCGCTGACTATGGCTACACCTTC. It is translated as CASSRRSGQGADYGYTF. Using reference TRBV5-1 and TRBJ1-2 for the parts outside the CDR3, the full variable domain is KAGVTQTPRYLIKTRGQQVTLSCSPISGHRSVSWYQQTPGQGLQFLFEYFSETQRNKGNFPGRFSGRQFSNSRSEMNVSTLELGDSALYLCASSRRSGQGADYGYTFGSGTRLTVV.

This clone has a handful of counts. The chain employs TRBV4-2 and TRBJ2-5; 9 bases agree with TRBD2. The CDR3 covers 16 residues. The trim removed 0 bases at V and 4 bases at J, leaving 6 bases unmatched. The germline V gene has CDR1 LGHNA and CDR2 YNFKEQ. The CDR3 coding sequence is TGTGCCAGCAGCCAAGACCCTGGCGGGGGGGCAGAGACCCAGTACTTC. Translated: CASSQDPGGGAETQYF.

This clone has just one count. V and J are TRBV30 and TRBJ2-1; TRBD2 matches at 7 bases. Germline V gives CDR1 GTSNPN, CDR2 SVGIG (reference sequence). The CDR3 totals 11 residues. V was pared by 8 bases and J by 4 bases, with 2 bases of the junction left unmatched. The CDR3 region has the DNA TGTGCCGGGACTACTTACAATGAGCAGTTCTTC. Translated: CAGTTYNEQFF.

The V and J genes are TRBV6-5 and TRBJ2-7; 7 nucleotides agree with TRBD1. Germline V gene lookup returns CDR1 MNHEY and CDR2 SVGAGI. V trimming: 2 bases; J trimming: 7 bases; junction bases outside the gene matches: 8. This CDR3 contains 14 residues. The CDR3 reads CASSYEGRTGEQYF. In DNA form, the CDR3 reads TGTGCCAGCAGTTACGAAGGTCGGACAGGAGAGCAGTACTTC.

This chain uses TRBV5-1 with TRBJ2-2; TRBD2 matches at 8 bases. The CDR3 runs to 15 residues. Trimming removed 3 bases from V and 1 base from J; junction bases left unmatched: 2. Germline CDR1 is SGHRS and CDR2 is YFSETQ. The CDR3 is CASSYSGKNTGELFF. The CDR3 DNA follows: TGCGCCAGCAGCTATAGCGGGAAGAACACCGGGGAGCTGTTTTTT.

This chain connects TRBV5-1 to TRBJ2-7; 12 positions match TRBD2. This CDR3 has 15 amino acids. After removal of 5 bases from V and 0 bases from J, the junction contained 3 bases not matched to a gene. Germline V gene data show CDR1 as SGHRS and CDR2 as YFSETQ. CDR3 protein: CASRLTSGGSYEQYF. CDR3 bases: TGCGCCAGCAGGCTGACTAGCGGGGGCTCCTACGAGCAGTACTTC.

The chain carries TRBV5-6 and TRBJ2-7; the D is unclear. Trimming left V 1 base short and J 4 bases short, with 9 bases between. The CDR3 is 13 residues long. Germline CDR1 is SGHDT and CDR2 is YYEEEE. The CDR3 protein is CASSLNGVYEQYF. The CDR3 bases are TGTGCCAGCAGCTTGAATGGAGTTTACGAGCAGTACTTC.

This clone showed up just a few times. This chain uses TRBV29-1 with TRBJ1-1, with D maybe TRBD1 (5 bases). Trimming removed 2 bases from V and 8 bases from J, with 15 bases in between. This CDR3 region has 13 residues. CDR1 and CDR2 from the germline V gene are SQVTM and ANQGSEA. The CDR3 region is CSVEPGGSEEAFF. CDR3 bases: TGCAGCGTTGAACCCGGGGGTTCGGAGGAAGCTTTCTTT.

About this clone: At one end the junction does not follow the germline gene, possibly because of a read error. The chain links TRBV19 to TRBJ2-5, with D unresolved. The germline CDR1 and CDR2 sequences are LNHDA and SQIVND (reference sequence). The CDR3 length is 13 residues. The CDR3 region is CAISRAYQETQYF. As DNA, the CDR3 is TGTGCCATTAGTAGGGCGTACCAAGAGACCCAGTACTTC. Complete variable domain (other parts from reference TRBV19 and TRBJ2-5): DGGITQSPKYLFRKEGQNVTLSCEQNLNHDAMYWYRQDPGQGLRLIYYSQIVNDFQKGDIAEGYSVSREKKESFPLTVTSAQKNPTAFYLCAISRAYQETQYFGPGTRLLVL.

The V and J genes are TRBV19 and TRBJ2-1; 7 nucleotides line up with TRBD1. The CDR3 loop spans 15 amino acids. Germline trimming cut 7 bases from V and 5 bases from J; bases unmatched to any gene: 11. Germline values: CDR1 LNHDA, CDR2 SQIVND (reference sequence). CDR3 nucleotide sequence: TGTGCCAGTACCCGAAAAGGGGGCGTCCACAATGAGCAGTTCTTC. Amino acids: CASTRKGGVHNEQFF.